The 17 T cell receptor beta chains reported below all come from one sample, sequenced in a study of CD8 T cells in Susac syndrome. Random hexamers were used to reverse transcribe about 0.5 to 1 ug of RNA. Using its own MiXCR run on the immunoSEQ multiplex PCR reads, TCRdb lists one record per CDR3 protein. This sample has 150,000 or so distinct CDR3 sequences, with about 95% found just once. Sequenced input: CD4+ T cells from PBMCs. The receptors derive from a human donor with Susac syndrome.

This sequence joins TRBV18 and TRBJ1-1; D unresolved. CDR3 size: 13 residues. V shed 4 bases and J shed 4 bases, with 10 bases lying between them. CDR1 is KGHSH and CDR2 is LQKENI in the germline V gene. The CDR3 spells CASSQAEGTEAFF. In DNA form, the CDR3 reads TGTGCCAGCTCACAGGCCGAGGGCACTGAAGCTTTCTTT. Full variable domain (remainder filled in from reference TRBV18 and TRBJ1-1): NAGVMQNPRHLVRRRGQEARLRCSPMKGHSHVYWYRQLPEEGLKFMVYLQKENIIDESGMPKERFSAEFPKEGPSILRIQQVVRGDSAAYFCASSQAEGTEAFFGQGTRLTVV.

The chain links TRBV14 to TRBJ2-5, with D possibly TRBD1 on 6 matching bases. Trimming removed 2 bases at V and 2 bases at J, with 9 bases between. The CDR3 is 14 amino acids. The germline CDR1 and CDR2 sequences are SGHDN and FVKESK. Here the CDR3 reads CASSQLRGQETQYF. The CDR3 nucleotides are TGTGCCAGCAGCCAATTGAGGGGGCAAGAGACCCAGTACTTC.

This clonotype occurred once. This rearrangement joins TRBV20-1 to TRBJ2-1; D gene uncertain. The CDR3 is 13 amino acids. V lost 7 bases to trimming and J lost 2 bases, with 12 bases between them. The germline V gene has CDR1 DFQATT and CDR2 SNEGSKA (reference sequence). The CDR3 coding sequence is TGCAGTGGGGTGTTGCCGGCCTACAATGAGCAGTTCTTC. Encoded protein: CSGVLPAYNEQFF.

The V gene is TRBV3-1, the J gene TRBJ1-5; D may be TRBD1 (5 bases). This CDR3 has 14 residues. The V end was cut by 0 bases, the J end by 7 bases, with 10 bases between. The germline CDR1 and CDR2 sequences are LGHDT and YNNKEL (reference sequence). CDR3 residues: CASSQDLRVQPQHF. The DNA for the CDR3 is TGTGCCAGCAGCCAAGATCTCAGGGTCCAGCCCCAGCATTTT.

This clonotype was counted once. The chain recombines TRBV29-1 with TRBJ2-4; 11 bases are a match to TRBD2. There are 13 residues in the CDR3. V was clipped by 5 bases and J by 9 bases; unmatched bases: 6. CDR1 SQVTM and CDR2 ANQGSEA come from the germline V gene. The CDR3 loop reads CSVHLAGGTIQYF. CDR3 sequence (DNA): TGCAGCGTTCACCTAGCGGGGGGAACCATTCAGTACTTC.

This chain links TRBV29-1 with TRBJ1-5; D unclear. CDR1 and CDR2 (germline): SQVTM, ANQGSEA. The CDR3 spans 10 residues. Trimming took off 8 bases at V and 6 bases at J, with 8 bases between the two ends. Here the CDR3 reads CSTEGQPQHF. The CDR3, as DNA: TGCAGCACGGAAGGTCAGCCCCAGCATTTT.

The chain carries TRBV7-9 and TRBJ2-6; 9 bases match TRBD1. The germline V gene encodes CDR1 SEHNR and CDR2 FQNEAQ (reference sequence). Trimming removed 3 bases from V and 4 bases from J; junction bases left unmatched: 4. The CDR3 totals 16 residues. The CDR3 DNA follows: TGTGCCAGCAGCTTGGGGACAGGGCCCGGGGCCAACGTCCTGACTTTC. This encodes CASSLGTGPGANVLTF.

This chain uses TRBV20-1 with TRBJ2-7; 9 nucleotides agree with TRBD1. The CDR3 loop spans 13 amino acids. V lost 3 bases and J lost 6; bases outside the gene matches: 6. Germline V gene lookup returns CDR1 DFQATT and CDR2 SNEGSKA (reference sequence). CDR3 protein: CSARGQGPTEQYF. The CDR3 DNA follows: TGCAGTGCTAGGGGACAGGGACCTACCGAGCAGTACTTC.

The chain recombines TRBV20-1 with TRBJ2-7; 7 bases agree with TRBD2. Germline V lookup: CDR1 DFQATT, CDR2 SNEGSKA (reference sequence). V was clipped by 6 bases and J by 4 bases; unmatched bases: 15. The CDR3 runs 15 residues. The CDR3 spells CSAPAYERGDYEQYF. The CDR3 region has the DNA TGCAGTGCCCCGGCCTATGAGCGGGGTGATTACGAGCAGTACTTC.

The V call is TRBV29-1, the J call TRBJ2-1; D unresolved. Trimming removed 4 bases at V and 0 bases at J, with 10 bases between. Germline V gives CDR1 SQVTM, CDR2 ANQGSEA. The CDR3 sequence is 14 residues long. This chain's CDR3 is CSVVGPRSYNEQFF. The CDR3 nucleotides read TGCAGCGTTGTCGGCCCCCGCTCCTACAATGAGCAGTTCTTC.

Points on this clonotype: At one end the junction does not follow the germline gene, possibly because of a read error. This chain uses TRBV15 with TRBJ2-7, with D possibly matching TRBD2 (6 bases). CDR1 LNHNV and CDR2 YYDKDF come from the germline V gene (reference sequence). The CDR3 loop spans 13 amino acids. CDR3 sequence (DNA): TGTGCCACCAGCAGATCGTCCCGCCGGGAGCCCCACTTC. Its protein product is CATSRSSRREPHF. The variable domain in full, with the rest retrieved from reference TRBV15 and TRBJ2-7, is DAMVIQNPRYQVTQFGKPVTLSCSQTLNHNVMYWYQQKSSQAPKLLFHYYDKDFNNEADTPDNFQSRRPNTSFCFLDIRSPGLGDTAMYLCATSRSSRREPHFGPGTRLTVT.

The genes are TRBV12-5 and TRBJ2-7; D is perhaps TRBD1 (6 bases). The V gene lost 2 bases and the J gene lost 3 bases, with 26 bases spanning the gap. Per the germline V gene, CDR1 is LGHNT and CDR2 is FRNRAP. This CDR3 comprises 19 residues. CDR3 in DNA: TGTGCTAGTGGTTTGTTGGCCGGGACATTCAAAACCGCGCACTACGAGCAGTACTTC. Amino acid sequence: CASGLLAGTFKTAHYEQYF.

This CDR3 is CASSTGTATNQPQHF. The CDR3 DNA reads as TGTGCCAGCAGCACCGGGACAGCGACCAATCAGCCCCAGCATTTT. The chain has TRBV7-2 and TRBJ1-5, with 7 nucleotides matching TRBD1. With V trimmed by 5 bases and J by 3 bases, 7 bases remained unmatched. The CDR3 extends over 15 amino acids. The V gene's germline CDR1 is SGHTA and CDR2 FQGNSA. The full variable domain, with the rest looked up from reference TRBV7-2 and TRBJ1-5, is GAGVSQSPSNKVTEKGKDVELRCDPISGHTALYWYRQSLGQGLEFLIYFQGNSAPDKSGLPSDRFSAERTGGSVSTLTIQRTQQEDSAVYLCASSTGTATNQPQHFGDGTRLSIL.

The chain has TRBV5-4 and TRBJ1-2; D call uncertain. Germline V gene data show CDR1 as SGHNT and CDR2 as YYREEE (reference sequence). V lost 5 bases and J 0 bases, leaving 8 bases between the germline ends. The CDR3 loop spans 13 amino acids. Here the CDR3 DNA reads TGTGCCAGCAGTTCTGGGACTAACTATGGCTACACCTTC. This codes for CASSSGTNYGYTF.

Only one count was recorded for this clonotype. CDR3 protein: CSASDREETQYF. CDR3 in DNA: TGCAGTGCTAGTGACAGGGAAGAGACCCAGTACTTC. This chain joins TRBV20-1 and TRBJ2-5, with 7 bases matching TRBD1. The germline V gene encodes CDR1 DFQATT and CDR2 SNEGSKA (reference sequence). Trimming removed 3 bases from V and 3 bases from J; junction bases left unmatched: 1. The CDR3 runs 12 residues.

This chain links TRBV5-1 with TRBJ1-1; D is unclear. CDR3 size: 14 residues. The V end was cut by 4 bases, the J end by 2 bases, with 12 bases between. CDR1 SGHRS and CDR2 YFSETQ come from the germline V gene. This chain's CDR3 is CASSPTTDNTEAFF. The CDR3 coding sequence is TGCGCCAGCAGCCCTACCACGGACAACACTGAAGCTTTCTTT. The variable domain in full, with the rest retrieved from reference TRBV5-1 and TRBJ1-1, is KAGVTQTPRYLIKTRGQQVTLSCSPISGHRSVSWYQQTPGQGLQFLFEYFSETQRNKGNFPGRFSGRQFSNSRSEMNVSTLELGDSALYLCASSPTTDNTEAFFGQGTRLTVV.

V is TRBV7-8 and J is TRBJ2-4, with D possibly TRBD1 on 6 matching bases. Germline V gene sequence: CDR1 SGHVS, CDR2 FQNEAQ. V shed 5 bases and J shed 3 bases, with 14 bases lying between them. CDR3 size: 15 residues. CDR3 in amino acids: CASSPMAGDKNIQYF. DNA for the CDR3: TGTGCCAGCAGCCCGATGGCAGGGGACAAAAACATTCAGTACTTC.